This TCR beta chain was identified during a study of T cell responses to AZD1222 COVID-19 vaccine. The method was immunoSEQ multiplex PCR; TCRdb's version includes in-frame clones alone and lacks a portion of them. The sample gives some 130,000 clones, roughly 93% of which show up once; about 6.7% is in the top ten. The ends were cut back, 0 bases at V and 5 bases at J, with 11 bases in the middle. The CDR3 has 14 amino acids. Germline CDR1 and CDR2: SGHRS and YFSETQ. The sequence derives from an adult who received the AZD1222 COVID-19 vaccine. The material sequenced was peripheral blood, taken 28 days after the second AZD1222 dose. V usage is TRBV5-1 and J usage is TRBJ2-5; a possible D gene is TRBD2 (6 bases). This CDR3 reads CASSLVTGAETQYF. CDR3 coding DNA: TGCGCCAGCAGCTTGGTTACGGGAGCCGAGACCCAGTACTTC.